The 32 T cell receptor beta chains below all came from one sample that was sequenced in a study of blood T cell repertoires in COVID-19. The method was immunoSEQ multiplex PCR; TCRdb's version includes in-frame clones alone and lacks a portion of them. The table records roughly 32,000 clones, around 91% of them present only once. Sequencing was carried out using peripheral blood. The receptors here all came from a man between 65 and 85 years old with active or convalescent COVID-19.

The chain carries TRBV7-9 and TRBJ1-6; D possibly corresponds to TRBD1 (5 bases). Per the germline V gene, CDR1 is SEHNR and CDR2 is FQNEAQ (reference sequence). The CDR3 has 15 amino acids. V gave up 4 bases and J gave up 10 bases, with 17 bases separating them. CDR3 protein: CASSSSGRVGSPLHF. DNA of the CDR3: TGTGCCAGCAGCTCTAGTGGCAGGGTCGGCTCACCCCTCCACTTT.

Here the CDR3 reads CASSLGSRAAYYEQYF. DNA for the CDR3: TGCGCCAGCAGCTTGGGTAGCAGGGCAGCATACTACGAGCAGTACTTC. The chain links TRBV5-1 to TRBJ2-7; perhaps TRBD1 as D (5 bases). CDR1 is SGHRS and CDR2 is YFSETQ in the germline V gene. The V end was cut by 0 bases, the J end by 3 bases, with 16 bases between. The CDR3 loop spans 16 amino acids.

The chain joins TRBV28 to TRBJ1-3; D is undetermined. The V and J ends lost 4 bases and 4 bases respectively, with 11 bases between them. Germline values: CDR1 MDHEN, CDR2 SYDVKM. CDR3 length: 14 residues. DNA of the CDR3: TGTGCCAGCAGTTCCTTGGTAGAAGGAAACACCATATATTTT. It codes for CASSSLVEGNTIYF.

CDR3 sequence reads: CASRLGREYEQYF. CDR3 nucleotides: TGTGCCAGCAGACTGGGCAGGGAATACGAGCAGTACTTC. This chain uses TRBV6-6 with TRBJ2-7; a weak D match, TRBD1 (5 bases). V was clipped by 6 bases and J by 4 bases, with 13 bases between them. Looked up from germline, CDR1 is MNHNY and CDR2 is SVGAGI (reference sequence). The CDR3 extends over 13 amino acids.

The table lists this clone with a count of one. The CDR3 nucleotides read TGTGCCACCAGACACCCTCCTACCTACAATGAGCAGTTCTTC. Translating it yields CATRHPPTYNEQFF. This sequence joins TRBV19 and TRBJ2-1, with D hard to call. The CDR3 is made up of 14 amino acids. Trimming took off 10 bases at V and 2 bases at J, with 15 bases between the two ends. Germline CDR1 and CDR2: LNHDA and SQIVND (reference sequence).

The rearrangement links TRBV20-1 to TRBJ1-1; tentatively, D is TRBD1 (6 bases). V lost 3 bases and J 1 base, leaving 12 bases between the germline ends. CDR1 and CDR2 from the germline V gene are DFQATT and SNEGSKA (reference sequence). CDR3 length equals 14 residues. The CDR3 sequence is CSASLQGGNTEAFF. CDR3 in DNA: TGCAGTGCTAGTCTACAGGGCGGGAACACTGAAGCTTTCTTT.

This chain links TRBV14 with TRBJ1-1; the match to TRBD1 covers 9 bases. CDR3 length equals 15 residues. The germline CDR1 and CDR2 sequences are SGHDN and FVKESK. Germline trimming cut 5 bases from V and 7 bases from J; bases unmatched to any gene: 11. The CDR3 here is CASSITGTGRGEAFF. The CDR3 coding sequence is TGTGCCAGCAGCATAACCGGGACAGGGCGGGGTGAAGCTTTCTTT.

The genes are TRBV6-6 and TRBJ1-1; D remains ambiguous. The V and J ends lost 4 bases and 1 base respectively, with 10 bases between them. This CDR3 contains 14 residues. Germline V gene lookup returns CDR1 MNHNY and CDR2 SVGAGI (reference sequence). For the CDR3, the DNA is TGTGCCAGCAGTTCCCCCACACCGAACACTGAAGCTTTCTTT. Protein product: CASSSPTPNTEAFF.

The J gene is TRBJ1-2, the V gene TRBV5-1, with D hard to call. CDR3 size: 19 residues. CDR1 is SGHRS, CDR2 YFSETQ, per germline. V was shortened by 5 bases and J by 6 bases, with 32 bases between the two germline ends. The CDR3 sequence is CASRGIPEVLRTMGDGYTF. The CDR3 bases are TGCGCCAGCAGGGGGATACCGGAGGTCTTACGAACTATGGGCGATGGCTACACCTTC.

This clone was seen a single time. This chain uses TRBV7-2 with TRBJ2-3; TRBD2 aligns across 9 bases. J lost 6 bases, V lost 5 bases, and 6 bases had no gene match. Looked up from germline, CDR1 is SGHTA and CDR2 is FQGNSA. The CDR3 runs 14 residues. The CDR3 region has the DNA TGTGCCAGCAGCCAAGGACTAGCGTTCGATACGCAGTATTTT. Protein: CASSQGLAFDTQYF.

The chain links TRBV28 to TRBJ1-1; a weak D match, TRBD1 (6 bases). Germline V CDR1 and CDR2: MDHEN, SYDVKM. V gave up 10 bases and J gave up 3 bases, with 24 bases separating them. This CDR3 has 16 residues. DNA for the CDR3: TGTGCCACCACCCAAGCGGGGGGGCTCCTGTACACTGAAGCTTTCTTT. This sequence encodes CATTQAGGLLYTEAFF. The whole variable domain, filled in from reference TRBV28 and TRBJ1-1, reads DVKVTQSSRYLVKRTGEKVFLECVQDMDHENMFWYRQDPGLGLRLIYFSYDVKMKEKGDIPEGYSVSREKKERFSLILESASTNQTSMYLCATTQAGGLLYTEAFFGQGTRLTVV.

The CDR3 DNA follows: TGTGCCAGCAGCGAGGGACAGGGATCGCCCCAGTACTTC. Translation gives CASSEGQGSPQYF. The chain links TRBV9 to TRBJ2-5, with TRBD1 identical over 9 bases. The junction had 6 bases not matched to a gene; V was cut back by 3 bases and J by 9 bases. CDR1 is SGDLS, CDR2 YYNGEE, per germline. CDR3 size: 13 residues.

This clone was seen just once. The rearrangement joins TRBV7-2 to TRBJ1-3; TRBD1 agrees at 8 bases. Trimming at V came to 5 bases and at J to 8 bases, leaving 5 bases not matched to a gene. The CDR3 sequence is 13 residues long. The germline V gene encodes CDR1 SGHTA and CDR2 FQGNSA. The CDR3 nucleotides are TGTGCCAGCAGCCCTGGACAGGGATACACCATATATTTT. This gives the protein CASSPGQGYTIYF.

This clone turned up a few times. CDR3 residues: CASSQRPGNGYTF. CDR3 coding DNA: TGTGCCAGCAGCCAACGGCCAGGGAATGGCTACACCTTC. This chain joins TRBV3-1 (or the pseudogene TRBV3-2) and TRBJ1-2; maybe TRBD1 (5 bases). CDR3 length: 13 amino acids. The V end lost 2 bases, the J end lost 6 bases, and 10 bases lay between the germline ends. Germline CDR1 is LGHDT and CDR2 is YNNKEL (reference sequence).

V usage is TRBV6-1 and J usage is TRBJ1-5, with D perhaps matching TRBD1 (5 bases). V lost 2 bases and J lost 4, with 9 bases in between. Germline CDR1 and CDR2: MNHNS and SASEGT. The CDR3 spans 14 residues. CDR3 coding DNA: TGTGCCAGCAGTGAACAGGGTGCGAATCAGCCCCAGCATTTT. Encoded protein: CASSEQGANQPQHF.

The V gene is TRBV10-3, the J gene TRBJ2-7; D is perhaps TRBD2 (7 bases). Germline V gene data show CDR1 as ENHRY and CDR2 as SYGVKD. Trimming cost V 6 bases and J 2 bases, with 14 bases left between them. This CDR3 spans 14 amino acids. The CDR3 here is CAISRGGETYEQYF. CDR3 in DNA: TGTGCCATCAGCCGAGGGGGGGAGACCTACGAGCAGTACTTC.

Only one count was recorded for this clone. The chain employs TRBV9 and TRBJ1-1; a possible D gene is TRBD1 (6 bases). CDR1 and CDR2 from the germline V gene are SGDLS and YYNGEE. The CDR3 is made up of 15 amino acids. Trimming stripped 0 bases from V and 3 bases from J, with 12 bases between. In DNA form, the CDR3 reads TGTGCCAGCAGCGTAGAAGCAGGGGCCTACACTGAAGCTTTCTTT. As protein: CASSVEAGAYTEAFF.

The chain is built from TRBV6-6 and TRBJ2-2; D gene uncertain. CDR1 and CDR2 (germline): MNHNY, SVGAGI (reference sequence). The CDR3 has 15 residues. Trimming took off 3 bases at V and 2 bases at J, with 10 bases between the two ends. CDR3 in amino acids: CASSYASSNTGELFF. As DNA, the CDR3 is TGTGCCAGCAGTTATGCCAGTTCCAACACCGGGGAGCTGTTTTTT.

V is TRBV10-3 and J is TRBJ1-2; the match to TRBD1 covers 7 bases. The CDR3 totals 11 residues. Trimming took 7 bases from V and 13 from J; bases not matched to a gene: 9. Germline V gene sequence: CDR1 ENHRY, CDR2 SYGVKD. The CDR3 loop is CAITIQGKSTF. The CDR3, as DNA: TGTGCCATCACCATACAGGGGAAGTCCACCTTC.

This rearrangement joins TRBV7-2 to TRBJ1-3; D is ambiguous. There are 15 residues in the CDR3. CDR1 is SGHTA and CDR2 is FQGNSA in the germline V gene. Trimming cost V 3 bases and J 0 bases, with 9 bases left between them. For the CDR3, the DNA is TGTGCCAGCAGCTTCTCGCCCGGCTCTGGAAACACCATATATTTT. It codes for CASSFSPGSGNTIYF.

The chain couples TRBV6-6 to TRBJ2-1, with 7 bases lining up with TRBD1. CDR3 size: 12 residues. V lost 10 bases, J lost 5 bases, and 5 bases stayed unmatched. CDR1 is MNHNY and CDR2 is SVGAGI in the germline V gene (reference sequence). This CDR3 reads CATGQLNNEQFF. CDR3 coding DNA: TGTGCCACGGGACAGCTTAACAATGAGCAGTTCTTC.

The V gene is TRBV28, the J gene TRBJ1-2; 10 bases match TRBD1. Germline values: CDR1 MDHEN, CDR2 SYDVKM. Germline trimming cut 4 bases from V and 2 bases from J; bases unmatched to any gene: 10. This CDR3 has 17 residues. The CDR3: CASSSLGTGASNYGYTF. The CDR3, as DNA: TGTGCCAGCAGTTCCCTCGGGACAGGGGCCTCCAACTATGGCTACACCTTC.

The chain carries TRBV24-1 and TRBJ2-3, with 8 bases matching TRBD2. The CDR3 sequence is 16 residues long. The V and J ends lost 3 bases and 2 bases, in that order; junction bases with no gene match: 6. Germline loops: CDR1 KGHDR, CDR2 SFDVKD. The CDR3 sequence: CATSDASGSTTDTQYF. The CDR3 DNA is TGTGCCACCAGTGATGCAAGCGGGAGTACCACAGATACGCAGTATTTT.

The CDR3 region is CASSIIGDRADGYTF. The CDR3 DNA follows: TGTGCCAGTAGTATAATCGGGGACAGGGCGGATGGCTACACCTTC. This chain uses TRBV19 with TRBJ1-2, with 9 positions matching TRBD1. The CDR3 spans 15 residues. Germline V lookup: CDR1 LNHDA, CDR2 SQIVND (reference sequence). V trimming: 2 bases; J trimming: 6 bases; junction bases outside the gene matches: 7.

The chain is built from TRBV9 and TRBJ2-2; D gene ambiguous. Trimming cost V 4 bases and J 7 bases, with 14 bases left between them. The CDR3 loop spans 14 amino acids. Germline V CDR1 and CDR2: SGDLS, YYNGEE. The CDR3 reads CASSLRLVGGELFF. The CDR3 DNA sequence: TGTGCCAGCAGCCTCCGGCTAGTTGGCGGGGAGCTGTTTTTT.

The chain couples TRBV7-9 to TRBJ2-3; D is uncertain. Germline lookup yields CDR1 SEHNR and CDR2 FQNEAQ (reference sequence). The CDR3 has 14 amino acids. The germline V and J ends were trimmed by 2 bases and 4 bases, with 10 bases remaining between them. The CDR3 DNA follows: TGTGCCAGCAGCTTAAACGAGAAATCAGATACGCAGTATTTT. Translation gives CASSLNEKSDTQYF.

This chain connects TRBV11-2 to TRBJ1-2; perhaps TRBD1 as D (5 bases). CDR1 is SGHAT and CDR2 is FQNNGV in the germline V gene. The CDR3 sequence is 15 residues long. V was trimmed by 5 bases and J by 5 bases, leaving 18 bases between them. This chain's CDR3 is CASSPRALGGYGYTF. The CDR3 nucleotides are TGTGCCAGCAGCCCTCGGGCCCTCGGGGGTTATGGCTACACCTTC.

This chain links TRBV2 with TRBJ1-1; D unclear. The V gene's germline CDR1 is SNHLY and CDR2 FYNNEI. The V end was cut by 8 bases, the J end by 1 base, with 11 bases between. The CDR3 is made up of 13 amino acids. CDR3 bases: TGTGCCAGCCGGACTCGGCCGAACACTGAAGCTTTCTTT. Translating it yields CASRTRPNTEAFF.

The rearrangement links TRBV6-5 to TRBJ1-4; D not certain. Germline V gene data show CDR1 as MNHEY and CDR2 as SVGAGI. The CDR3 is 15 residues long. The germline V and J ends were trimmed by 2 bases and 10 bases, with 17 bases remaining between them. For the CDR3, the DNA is TGTGCCAGCAGTTACCTCAGCCGGCAGGCGGGAAAACTGTTTTTT. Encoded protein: CASSYLSRQAGKLFF.

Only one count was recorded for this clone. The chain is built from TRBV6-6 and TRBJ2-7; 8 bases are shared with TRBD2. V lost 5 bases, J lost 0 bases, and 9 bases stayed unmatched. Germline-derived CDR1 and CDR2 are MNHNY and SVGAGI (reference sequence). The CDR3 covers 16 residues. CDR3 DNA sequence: TGTGCCAGCAGTCTCGGGGGGGAGATGAACTCCTACGAGCAGTACTTC. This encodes CASSLGGEMNSYEQYF.

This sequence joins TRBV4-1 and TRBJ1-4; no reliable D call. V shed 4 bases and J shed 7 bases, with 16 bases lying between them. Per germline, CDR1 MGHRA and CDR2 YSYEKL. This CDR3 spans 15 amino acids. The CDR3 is CASSPGSAGGEKLFF. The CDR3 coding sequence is TGCGCCAGCAGCCCCGGGTCGGCCGGAGGTGAAAAACTGTTTTTT.

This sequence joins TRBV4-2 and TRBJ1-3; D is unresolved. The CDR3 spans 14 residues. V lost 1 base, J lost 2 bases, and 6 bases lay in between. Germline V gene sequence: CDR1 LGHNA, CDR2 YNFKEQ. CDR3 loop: CASSQGQTGNTIYF. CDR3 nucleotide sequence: TGTGCCAGCAGCCAAGGCCAGACTGGAAACACCATATATTTT.